Following are 32 T cell receptor beta chains from one sample sequenced in a study of blood T cells in healthy people across ages. Sample-barcoded 5' priming and a J-beta primer mix drove a second PCR of about 6 to 12 cycles. TCRdb passed the 5' RACE reads through MiXCR, listing each CDR3 protein once. The sample shows fewer than 2 million distinct CDR3 sequences, about two fifths of them seen only once. Sequenced input: blood. Source of these receptors: a human donor in good health.

The sample holds a few counts of this clonotype. This rearrangement joins TRBV7-8 to TRBJ2-7; no definite D call. The assigned J gene may be wrong: the sequence end matches TRBJ2-5 better. The length of the CDR3 is 12 residues. Germline values: CDR1 SGHVS, CDR2 FQNEAQ. The CDR3 region has the DNA TGTGCCAGCAGCTTAGACCAGCAGACCCAGTACTTC. As protein: CASSLDQQTQYF.

There are a few counts of this clonotype. The rearrangement links TRBV4-3 to TRBJ1-2, with D possibly matching TRBD1 (6 bases). Trimming stripped 1 base from V and 2 bases from J, with 17 bases between. This CDR3 is built from 17 residues. The germline V gene encodes CDR1 LGHNA and CDR2 YSLEER. The CDR3 sequence: CASSQALGGNGNYGYTF. CDR3 bases: TGCGCCAGCAGCCAAGCCCTAGGGGGGAATGGGAACTATGGCTACACCTTC.

The J gene is TRBJ2-4, the V gene TRBV6-1, with TRBD1 matching over 8 bases. Trimming took 8 bases from V and 6 from J; bases not matched to a gene: 6. Germline loops: CDR1 MNHNS, CDR2 SASEGT. The CDR3 sequence is 13 residues long. CDR3 protein: CASGRGLRNIQYF. The CDR3 nucleotides read TGTGCCAGCGGCAGGGGGCTTAGAAACATTCAGTACTTC.

V is TRBV7-9 and J is TRBJ2-3, with 10 bases lining up with TRBD1. Germline CDR1 and CDR2: SEHNR and FQNEAQ (reference sequence). Unmatched junction bases numbered 15, after V lost 3 bases and J lost 6 bases. The CDR3 contains 18 residues. The CDR3 region has the DNA TGTGCCAGCAGCTTCTCCCCCTCTAGACAGGGGGCGGCGGATACGCAGTATTTT. This sequence encodes CASSFSPSRQGAADTQYF. The whole variable domain, filled in from reference TRBV7-9 and TRBJ2-3, reads DTGVSQNPRHKITKRGQNVTFRCDPISEHNRLYWYRQTLGQGPEFLTYFQNEAQLEKSRLLSDRFSAERPKGSFSTLEIQRTEQGDSAMYLCASSFSPSRQGAADTQYFGPGTRLTVL.

In this sample, this clonotype turned up a few times. Its ends do not fully match the called genes, so a read error is possible. The gene calls are TRBV6-2 or TRBV6-3 and TRBJ2-5; 8 bases map to TRBD1. CDR3 length equals 15 residues. In germline, CDR1 is MNHEY, CDR2 SVGEGT. The CDR3 spells CASSYRGQVQVTQYF. In DNA form, the CDR3 reads TGTGCCAGCAGTTATCGGGGACAGGTCCAAGTGACCCAGTACTTC.

The rearrangement joins TRBV10-3 to TRBJ1-6; D is perhaps TRBD1 (5 bases). This CDR3 is built from 14 residues. The V gene lost 2 bases and the J gene lost 9 bases, with 11 bases spanning the gap. CDR1 ENHRY and CDR2 SYGVKD come from the germline V gene. The CDR3 here is CAISERGEGSPLHF. CDR3 DNA: TGTGCCATCAGTGAGAGGGGCGAGGGTTCACCCCTCCACTTT.

This clonotype was observed a handful of times. This chain links TRBV20-1 with TRBJ2-7; tentative D call: TRBD1 (6 bases). V was pared by 5 bases and J by 4 bases, with 15 bases between. The germline V gene encodes CDR1 DFQATT and CDR2 SNEGSKA (reference sequence). The CDR3 sequence is 13 residues long. CDR3 sequence: CSAWGQGVYEQYF. The CDR3 DNA reads as TGCAGTGCTTGGGGGCAGGGAGTGTACGAGCAGTACTTC.

This clonotype was observed a few times. The chain couples TRBV5-1 to TRBJ2-3, with 9 bases fitting TRBD1. Germline V CDR1 and CDR2: SGHRS, YFSETQ. CDR3 length: 18 residues. With V trimmed by 0 bases and J by 2 bases, 10 bases remained unmatched. The CDR3 loop is CASSLGRQGTGSTDTQYF. In DNA form, the CDR3 reads TGCGCCAGCAGCTTGGGTCGGCAGGGGACAGGGTCCACAGATACGCAGTATTTT.

The chain links TRBV20-1 to TRBJ2-1; 10 bases are shared with TRBD1. Losses at the gene ends were 4 bases for V and 0 bases for J; bases not matched to a gene: 9. Germline-derived CDR1 and CDR2 are DFQATT and SNEGSKA (reference sequence). The CDR3 totals 17 residues. CDR3 residues: CSATDRGLSSSYNEQFF. The CDR3 DNA reads TGCAGTGCTACTGACAGGGGGCTCTCAAGCTCCTACAATGAGCAGTTCTTC.

In its sample, this clonotype was seen a few times. The V gene is TRBV27, the J gene TRBJ1-2, with 9 bases that match TRBD1. The trim removed 3 bases at V and 1 base at J, leaving 3 bases unmatched. Germline V CDR1 and CDR2: MNHEY, SMNVEV (reference sequence). The CDR3 totals 15 residues. CDR3 sequence (DNA): TGTGCCAGCAGTTTTTGGGGACAGGGTAACTATGGCTACACCTTC. Amino acid sequence: CASSFWGQGNYGYTF.

This clonotype was observed a few times. The rearrangement joins TRBV6-5 to TRBJ2-7; D is perhaps TRBD2 (5 bases). In germline, CDR1 is MNHEY, CDR2 SVGAGI. The CDR3 loop spans 13 amino acids. With 6 bases removed from V and 5 bases from J, the gap between germline ends came to 14 bases. The CDR3 bases are TGTGCCAGCAGCCGAACTAGTTCCGACGAGCAGTACTTC. Protein: CASSRTSSDEQYF.

About this clonotype: This clone may be a read error of a much larger clone one base away. DNA for the CDR3: TGCAGCGTTGATATGAGGTTTACCGGGACCCCGCGCCACAATGAGCAGTTCTTC. This sequence encodes CSVDMRFTGTPRHNEQFF. This chain connects TRBV29-1 to TRBJ2-1; D may correspond to TRBD1 or TRBD2 (5 bases each). Germline CDR1 and CDR2: SQVTM and ANQGSEA. The CDR3 is 18 residues long. Trimming left V 3 bases short and J 5 bases short, with 26 bases between.

The chain has TRBV28 and TRBJ1-1; possibly TRBD1 for D (5 bases). The germline gives CDR1 MDHEN, CDR2 SYDVKM. The CDR3 has 13 amino acids. Trimming pared 10 bases from V and 4 bases from J, leaving 16 bases between. The CDR3 loop reads CATRGVPGTEAFF. The CDR3 nucleotides are TGTGCCACCCGGGGGGTTCCCGGCACTGAAGCTTTCTTT.

This rearrangement joins TRBV25-1 to TRBJ2-7; 8 positions match TRBD1. The CDR3 has 14 residues. The ends lost 0 bases at V and 6 bases at J; junction bases unmatched: 4. Germline loops: CDR1 MGHDK, CDR2 SYGVNS. The CDR3 loop reads CASSEYGDRREQYF. The CDR3 nucleotides read TGTGCCAGCAGTGAATACGGGGACAGGCGCGAGCAGTACTTC.

This clonotype occurred a few times. The chain carries TRBV7-9 and TRBJ2-1; D not resolved. The CDR3 consists of 14 residues. Trimming removed 2 bases from V and 2 bases from J, with 7 bases in between. Germline CDR1 reads SEHNR; CDR2 reads FQNEAQ (reference sequence). CDR3 loop: CASSLLEAYNEQFF. The CDR3 region has the DNA TGTGCCAGCAGCTTACTAGAAGCCTACAATGAGCAGTTCTTC.

This clonotype was found a few times. The rearrangement joins TRBV20-1 to TRBJ2-3; 10 bases fit TRBD2. Trimming cost V 3 bases and J 6 bases; bases outside gene matches: 12. The germline gives CDR1 DFQATT, CDR2 SNEGSKA (reference sequence). This CDR3 is 16 amino acids long. CDR3 sequence reads: CSASQVAGGRRDTQYF. In nucleotides, the CDR3 is TGCAGTGCTAGCCAGGTAGCGGGGGGACGTCGGGATACGCAGTATTTT.

This chain joins TRBV4-1 and TRBJ2-1; a possible D gene is TRBD2 (6 bases). There are 13 residues in the CDR3. Trimming stripped 1 base from V and 15 bases from J, with 16 bases between. Germline CDR1 and CDR2: MGHRA and YSYEKL. CDR3: CASSQVEGQRPFF. The CDR3 DNA sequence: TGCGCCAGCAGCCAAGTGGAGGGCCAAAGACCGTTCTTC.

In its sample, this clonotype was seen a few times. V gene TRBV20-1 combines with J gene TRBJ2-5; 10 bases line up with TRBD2. The V gene end was trimmed by 6 bases and the J gene end by 4 bases; junction bases not matched to a gene: 14. Germline V gene data show CDR1 as DFQATT and CDR2 as SNEGSKA (reference sequence). The CDR3 has 16 residues. Here the CDR3 DNA reads TGCAGTGCACGGAGGGGACGACTAGCGGGTTTAGAGACCCAGTACTTC. Its protein product is CSARRGRLAGLETQYF.

Of note for this clonotype: A much larger clone lies a single base off, so this may be a read error. V and J are TRBV6-2 or TRBV6-3 and TRBJ1-4; no firm D call. This CDR3 is built from 13 residues. Trimming shortened V by 6 bases and J by 0 bases, and 5 bases separated the two germline ends. Germline V gives CDR1 MNHEY, CDR2 SVGEGT. Here the CDR3 reads CASRPTTNEKLFF. In DNA, the CDR3 is TGTGCCAGCAGACCCACAACTAATGAAAAACTGTTTTTT.

The V call is TRBV6-6, the J call TRBJ1-2, with D unclear. Germline V gives CDR1 MNHNY, CDR2 SVGAGI (reference sequence). The V gene lost 2 bases and the J gene lost 4 bases, with 11 bases spanning the gap. The CDR3 is made up of 14 amino acids. The CDR3 nucleotides are TGTGCCAGCAGTTACAACGAGGGTCGCTATGGCTACACCTTC. Amino acids: CASSYNEGRYGYTF.

The chain has TRBV25-1 and TRBJ1-1; D may be TRBD1 (5 bases). Between the trimmed V and J ends, which lost 6 bases and 4 bases, there was a span of 12 bases. Germline V gene sequence: CDR1 MGHDK, CDR2 SYGVNS. The CDR3 loop spans 13 amino acids. CDR3 bases: TGTGCCAGCAGGATCGGGGGTAGCACTGAAGCTTTCTTT. Amino acid sequence: CASRIGGSTEAFF.

Concerning this clonotype itself: One end of the junction varies from germline; a read error may be responsible. The chain employs TRBV12-3 or TRBV12-4 and TRBJ2-3; D is ambiguous. The CDR3 spans 13 residues. The CDR3 here is CTSSLYGTDTQYF. CDR3 in DNA: TGTACCAGCAGTTTATACGGGACAGATACGCAGTATTTT.

The J gene is TRBJ1-4, the V gene TRBV20-1; D unresolved. The CDR3 is 12 amino acids. V gave up 8 bases and J gave up 5 bases, with 12 bases separating them. Germline CDR1 is DFQATT and CDR2 is SNEGSKA (reference sequence). The CDR3 coding sequence is TGCAGTCCATCGGGGAGGAATGAAAAACTGTTTTTT. Its protein is CSPSGRNEKLFF.

This clonotype was seen many times. The gene calls are TRBV5-1 and TRBJ1-2; maybe TRBD1 (5 bases). V was trimmed by 4 bases and J by 3 bases, leaving 16 bases between them. Per the germline V gene, CDR1 is SGHRS and CDR2 is YFSETQ. CDR3 length equals 15 residues. The CDR3: CASSRRGGSDYGYTF. For the CDR3, the DNA is TGCGCCAGCAGCCGTCGCGGGGGATCGGACTATGGCTACACCTTC.

The chain has TRBV7-2 and TRBJ2-3, with D possibly TRBD2 on 5 matching bases. The CDR3 runs to 16 residues. Germline V gene lookup returns CDR1 SGHTA and CDR2 FQGNSA. Trimming shortened V by 5 bases and J by 2 bases, and 17 bases separated the two germline ends. CDR3 amino acids: CASSPQSASSTDTQYF. CDR3 sequence (DNA): TGTGCCAGCAGCCCACAATCGGCTAGCTCCACAGATACGCAGTATTTT.

This CDR3 is CASSLGRGPPYEQYF. The CDR3 DNA follows: TGTGCCAGCAGTTTAGGCAGGGGGCCCCCCTACGAGCAGTACTTC. The chain carries TRBV12-3 or TRBV12-4 and TRBJ2-7; TRBD1 agrees at 8 bases. Trimming took 1 base from V and 2 from J; bases not matched to a gene: 4. This CDR3 is 15 amino acids long.

This clonotype came up a few times. The V and J genes are TRBV7-2 and TRBJ1-1; no reliable D call. The CDR3 consists of 14 residues. Germline lookup yields CDR1 SGHTA and CDR2 FQGNSA. Trimming shortened V by 5 bases and J by 4 bases, and 14 bases separated the two germline ends. DNA of the CDR3: TGTGCCAGCAGCACAGATTGGGGTAGCACTGAAGCTTTCTTT. Its translation: CASSTDWGSTEAFF.

This clonotype has just a few counts. A much larger clone is a single base away; this may be a read error. The chain has TRBV5-4 and TRBJ1-1; TRBD1 aligns across 7 bases. The CDR3 is 14 amino acids. Germline V gene sequence: CDR1 SGHNT, CDR2 YYREEE (reference sequence). The CDR3 protein is CVSSLGDRNTEAFF. DNA for the CDR3: TGTGTCAGCAGCCTAGGGGACAGGAACACTGAAGCTTTCTTT.

The chain uses TRBV11-3 and TRBJ2-1; perhaps TRBD2 as D (6 bases). The CDR3 extends over 15 amino acids. Trimming shortened V by 4 bases and J by 3 bases, and 13 bases separated the two germline ends. Germline V lookup: CDR1 SGHNT, CDR2 YENEEA. The chain's CDR3 is CASSSLVGGYNEQFF. The CDR3 DNA reads TGTGCCAGCAGCTCACTAGTGGGGGGCTACAATGAGCAGTTCTTC.

Comment on this clonotype: This may come from a read error, since a much larger clone is one base off. The chain joins TRBV4-3 to TRBJ2-4; weak D call: TRBD2 (6 bases). The J call may be faulty, since TRBJ2-7 better matches the DNA end. This CDR3 is built from 13 residues. Germline V gives CDR1 LGHNA, CDR2 YSLEER. This chain's CDR3 is CANSPGEAYEQYF. DNA of the CDR3: TGCGCCAACAGCCCTGGGGAGGCCTACGAGCAGTACTTC.

Of note for this clonotype: The conserved phenylalanine or tryptophan normally closing the CDR3 is absent here, so this likely arose from a read error. V gene TRBV29-1 combines with J gene TRBJ2-2; D not resolved. The ends were cut back, 4 bases at V and 4 bases at J, with 7 bases in the middle. This CDR3 is built from 12 residues. CDR1 and CDR2 from the germline V gene are SQVTM and ANQGSEA. DNA of the CDR3: TGCAGCGTTGGAACCGCCACCGGGGAGCTGTTTTTG. Protein: CSVGTATGELFL.

V is TRBV20-1 and J is TRBJ1-4; no reliable D call. CDR1 is DFQATT, CDR2 SNEGSKA, per germline (reference sequence). The germline V and J ends were trimmed by 3 bases and 8 bases, with 10 bases remaining between them. This CDR3 spans 12 amino acids. For the CDR3, the DNA is TGCAGTGCTAGGGGCGTCGACGAAAAACTGTTTTTT. Its translation: CSARGVDEKLFF.